The clone carrying this T cell receptor beta chain showed up just a few times. The sample belongs to a study of blood T cell repertoires in COVID-19. Across the whole study: From the United States, Italy and Spain came samples of acute and convalescent COVID-19. T cells, B-cell-depleted T cells, or PBMCs supplied cDNA or gDNA.

The V gene's germline CDR1 is MRHNA and CDR2 SNTAGT. Trimming shortened V by 8 bases and J by 4 bases, and 31 bases separated the two germline ends. The length of the CDR3 is 19 residues. Sequencing was performed with immunoSEQ multiplex PCR; in TCRdb, only in-frame clones are kept and a portion is missing. The sample consists of 150,000 to 200,000 clones, roughly four fifths of them appearing once. This TCR was sampled from a man between 45 and 60 years old who had recovered from COVID-19. The sample was peripheral blood. This chain joins TRBV6-4 and TRBJ2-3; no clear D gene. The CDR3 DNA is TGTGCCAGCCACGACTGTCGGCGTTTAATGGCGTACGGTGCAGATACGCAGTATTTT. It yields the protein CASHDCRRLMAYGADTQYF.